This T cell receptor (beta chain) was identified in a study of T cells in Graves' hyperthyroidism and ophthalmopathy. The germline V and J ends were trimmed by 3 bases and 2 bases, with 11 bases remaining between them. The CDR3 has 14 residues. TCR beta CDR3 regions were amplified from RNA transcripts. First-round RT-PCR targeting the TCR CDR3 was performed with the HTBI primer set. TCRdb independently ran MiXCR on the multiplex PCR reads; one entry per CDR3 protein. The repertoire consists of about 300,000 distinct CDR3 sequences, with 20% to 30% occurring once and the leading ten covering about 30%. This clonotype was seen repeatedly, ten times or more.

The specimen sequenced was blood. The chain links TRBV12-3 or TRBV12-4 to TRBJ2-7; no clear D. The source of this sequence is a man aged 40-55 years with Graves' hyperthyroidism that later progressed to Graves' ophthalmopathy. The chain's CDR3 is CASSFESLAYEQYF. As DNA, the CDR3 is TGTGCCAGCAGTTTTGAGAGTCTTGCCTACGAGCAGTACTTC.